Listed here is a single TCR beta chain. This clonotype appeared a few times. It lacks a known antigen. Base qualities are not provided; no much larger clone lies one nucleotide away. The TCR beta CDR3 regions were amplified from the RNA transcripts. For the first round of RT-PCR on the TCR CDR3, the HTBI primer set was used together with the Qiagen OneStep RT-PCR kit. A second multiplex PCR round built the libraries, followed by size selection and purification. Libraries were sequenced paired-end with 100 bp reads on an Illumina HiSeq2000. The authors processed their data as follows. SOAPnuke was used to process the raw data, throwing out any read that contained adapters or uncalled bases, had a mean Phred below 15, or lacked an exact constant-primer or identifier match. COPE v1.2.5 was used to merge the high-quality paired reads, and each unique nucleotide sequence was defined as a clonotype. Clonotypes were aligned to IMGT TRBV, TRBD and TRBJ reference segments using MiTCR v1.1. The analysis included only V-J combinations with a frequency above 0.0001, which together covered 99% to 99.2% of the repertoires. A TCS score was defined as the ratio between F50 (clonal expansion) and ExV (chaos), using BLOSUM62-based TCRdist between CDR3 peptides within each V-J. Welch's t-statistics and random forest reduced 514 V-J features to roughly 13, which were used in a naive Bayes classifier (R e1071). The raw public reads went through TCRdb reprocessing: fastp at Q25, MiXCR clone calling, in-frame beta chains kept. Here each entry gathers all rows of one CDR3 protein and keeps the most common genes and DNA. TCRdb's processing, not the authors' own work, is the source of the V and J calls. Recorded for this sample are a few hundred thousand distinct CDR3 sequences; 15% to 18% of them occurred a single time. Around 7.8% of the sample goes to the ten largest clones.

Graves' hyperthyroidism was defined as stable when no progression to ophthalmopathy occurred over 18 months of follow-up. The hyperthyroidism patients were between 18 and 65 years old and newly diagnosed, with a disease duration of less than 2 months. Any patient with an uncontrolled infection, another autoimmune disease, pregnancy or lactation was excluded. Diagnoses were established on the basis of clinical symptoms, serum thyroxine and TRAb, thyroid ultrasound, and orbital computed tomography. PBMCs were separated from roughly 9.3 ml of fresh peripheral blood using Ficoll-Paque density gradient centrifugation. Trizol reagent was used to extract total RNA, and RNA quality was then checked on an Agilent 2100 Bioanalyzer. The sample originates from a study of T cells in Graves' hyperthyroidism and ophthalmopathy (dated by TCRdb to 2018 to 2020). Concerning the study at large: Peripheral blood samples were taken at the time of initial diagnosis, prior to any treatment. The study also compared thyroid tissue and blood T-cell repertoires from roughly 6 Graves' hyperthyroidism patients. An independent validation cohort of some 18 hyperthyroidism patients and 17 patients who later progressed to ophthalmopathy tested prospective prediction of ophthalmopathy. The roughly 91 discovery patients were randomly split 7:3 into training and test sets. Once sampling was done, hyperthyroidism patients were given methimazole at a starting dose of 30 mg daily, whereas ophthalmopathy patients were given high-dose intravenous methylprednisolone. To identify distinguishing TCR V-J signatures, a discovery cohort of about 95 patients was used, comprising approximately 40 with Graves' ophthalmopathy and roughly 60 with stable Graves' hyperthyroidism. The paper reports TCR Vbeta CDR3 sequencing of some 140 peripheral blood samples: approximately 41 ophthalmopathy, roughly 74 hyperthyroidism and approximately 17 progressor patients.

Summary of the overall study and its limitations: Blood samples also contained most of the expanded thyroid clonotypes (frequency above 0.001), which suggests that blood repertoires may reflect thyroid immune responses. Ophthalmopathy was separated from stable hyperthyroidism by a 13 V-J signature model, with around 90% sensitivity and roughly 84% specificity obtained in cross-validation and 80%/75% obtained in testing. Sample size was not statistically predetermined, and blinding of investigators to group allocation was not performed. In validation, the model predicted progression to ophthalmopathy with 55% to 71% sensitivity and about 73% specificity, a median of 6.5 months before onset.

Taken from the germline V gene, the CDR1 and CDR2 loops are SGHTA and FQGNSA. Between the V and J ends, shortened by 1 base and 5 bases respectively, the junction contains 12 bases. From cysteine to phenylalanine, the CDR3 is 15 amino acids long. Of all the DNA, just the CDR3 is kept, 45 bases in frame from base 1. This TCR was sampled from a woman aged 30 to 39 with Graves' hyperthyroidism. The chain was built from TRBV7-2 and TRBJ1-5; TRBD1 might be the D gene, on 6 matching bases. The sample consisted of blood. The CDR3 protein is CASSLVWDIDQPQHF. The sequence in DNA is TGTGCCAGCAGCTTAGTTTGGGACATAGATCAGCCCCAGCATTTT.